The text below deals with one T cell receptor (beta chain). The sample comes from a study of T cells in Graves' hyperthyroidism and ophthalmopathy. It was uncontrolled infection, other autoimmune disease, pregnancy or lactation that excluded patients. The CDR3 regions of TCR beta were amplified from RNA transcripts. Researchers ran a first-round RT-PCR on the TCR CDR3 using the HTBI primer set. MiXCR, run by TCRdb on the multiplex PCR reads, gives a single entry per CDR3 protein. The data contain roughly 550,000 distinct CDR3 sequences, about 15% of them singletons. Germline CDR1 and CDR2: MNHNS and SASEGT. This CDR3 has 13 residues. Trimming left V 6 bases short and J 5 bases short, with 13 bases between.

This TCR was recovered from a woman in her thirties with Graves' ophthalmopathy. J is TRBJ2-5 and V is TRBV6-1; D might be TRBD1 (6 bases). Sequenced material: blood. The CDR3 nucleotides read TGTGCCAGCAGACAACTAACAGGGGAGACCCAGTACTTC. Translation: CASRQLTGETQYF.